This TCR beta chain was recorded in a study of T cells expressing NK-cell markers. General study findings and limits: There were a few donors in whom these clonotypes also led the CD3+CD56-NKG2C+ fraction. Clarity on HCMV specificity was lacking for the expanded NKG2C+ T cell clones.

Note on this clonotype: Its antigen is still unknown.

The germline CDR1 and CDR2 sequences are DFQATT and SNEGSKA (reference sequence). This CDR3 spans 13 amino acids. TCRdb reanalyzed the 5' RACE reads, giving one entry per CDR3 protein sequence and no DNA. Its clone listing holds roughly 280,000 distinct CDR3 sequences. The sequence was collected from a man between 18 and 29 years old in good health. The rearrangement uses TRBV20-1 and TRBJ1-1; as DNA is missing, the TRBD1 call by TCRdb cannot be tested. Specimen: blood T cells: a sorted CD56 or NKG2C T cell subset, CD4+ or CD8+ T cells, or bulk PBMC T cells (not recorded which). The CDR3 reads CSASGHYNTEAFF.